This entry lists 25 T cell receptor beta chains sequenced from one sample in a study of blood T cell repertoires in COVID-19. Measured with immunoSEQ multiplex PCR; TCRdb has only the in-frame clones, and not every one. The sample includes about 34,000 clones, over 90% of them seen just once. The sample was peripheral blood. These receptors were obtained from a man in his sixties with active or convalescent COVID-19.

For the CDR3, the DNA is TGTGCAAGCAACCCGGACTTCAGCACAGATACGCAGTATTTT. It is translated as CASNPDFSTDTQYF. The gene calls are TRBV12-2 and TRBJ2-3; TRBD2 is the table's D call and was not checked against the DNA. TRBV12-2 is designated a pseudogene. The CDR3 is 14 amino acids.

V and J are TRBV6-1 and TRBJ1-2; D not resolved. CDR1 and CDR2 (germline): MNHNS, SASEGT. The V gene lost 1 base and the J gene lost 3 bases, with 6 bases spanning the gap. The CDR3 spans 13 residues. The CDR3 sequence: CASSEGSDYGYTF. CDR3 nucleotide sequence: TGTGCCAGCAGTGAAGGTTCGGACTATGGCTACACCTTC.

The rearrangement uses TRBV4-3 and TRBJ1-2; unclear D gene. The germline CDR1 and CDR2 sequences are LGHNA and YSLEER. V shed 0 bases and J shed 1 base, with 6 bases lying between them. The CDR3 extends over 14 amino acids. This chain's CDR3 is CASSQDSLNYGYTF. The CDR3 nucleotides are TGCGCCAGCAGCCAAGATAGCCTTAACTATGGCTACACCTTC.

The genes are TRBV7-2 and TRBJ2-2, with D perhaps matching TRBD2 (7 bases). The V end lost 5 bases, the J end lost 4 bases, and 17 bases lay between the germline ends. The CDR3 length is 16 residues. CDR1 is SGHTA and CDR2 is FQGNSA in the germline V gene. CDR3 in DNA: TGTGCCAGCAGCGGCCAGTGGGGGGGGCTCACCGGGGAGCTGTTTTTT. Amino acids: CASSGQWGGLTGELFF.

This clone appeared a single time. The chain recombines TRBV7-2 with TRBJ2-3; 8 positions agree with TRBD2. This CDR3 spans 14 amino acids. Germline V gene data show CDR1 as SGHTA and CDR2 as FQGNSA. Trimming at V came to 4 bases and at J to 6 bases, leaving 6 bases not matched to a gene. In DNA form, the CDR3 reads TGTGCCAGCAGCTCTGGACTAGCTGTTGATACGCAGTATTTT. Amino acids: CASSSGLAVDTQYF.

The CDR3: CASTPVLNQPQHF. Here the CDR3 DNA reads TGTGCCAGCACCCCGGTTCTCAATCAGCCCCAGCATTTT. The rearrangement links TRBV12-3 or TRBV12-4 to TRBJ1-5; D unresolved. The CDR3 loop spans 13 amino acids. V was cut by 7 bases and J by 3 bases, with 10 bases left in between.

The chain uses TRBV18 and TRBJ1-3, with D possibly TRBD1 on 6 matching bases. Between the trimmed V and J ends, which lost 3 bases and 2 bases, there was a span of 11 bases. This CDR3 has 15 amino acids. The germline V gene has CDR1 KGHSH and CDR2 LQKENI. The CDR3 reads CASSPTQGTGNTIYF. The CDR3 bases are TGTGCCAGCTCACCGACCCAGGGGACTGGAAACACCATATATTTT.

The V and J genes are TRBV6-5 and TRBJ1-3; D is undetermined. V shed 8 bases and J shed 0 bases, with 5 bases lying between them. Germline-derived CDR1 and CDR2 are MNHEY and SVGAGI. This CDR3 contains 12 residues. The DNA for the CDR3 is TGTGCCAGCTCAGACTCTGGAAACACCATATATTTT. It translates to CASSDSGNTIYF.

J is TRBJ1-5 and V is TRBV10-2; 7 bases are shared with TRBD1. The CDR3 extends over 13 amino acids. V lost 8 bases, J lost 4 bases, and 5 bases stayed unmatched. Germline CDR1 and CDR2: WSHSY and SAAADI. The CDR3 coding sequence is TGCGCCAGCGCCGACAGGGATAATCAGCCCCAGCATTTT. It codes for CASADRDNQPQHF.

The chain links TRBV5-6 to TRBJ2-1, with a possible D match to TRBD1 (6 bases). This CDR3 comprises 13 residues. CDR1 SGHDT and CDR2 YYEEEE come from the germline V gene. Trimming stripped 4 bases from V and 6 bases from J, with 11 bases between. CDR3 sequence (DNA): TGTGCCAGCAGCCAGACACAGGGCAATGAGCAGTTCTTC. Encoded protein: CASSQTQGNEQFF.

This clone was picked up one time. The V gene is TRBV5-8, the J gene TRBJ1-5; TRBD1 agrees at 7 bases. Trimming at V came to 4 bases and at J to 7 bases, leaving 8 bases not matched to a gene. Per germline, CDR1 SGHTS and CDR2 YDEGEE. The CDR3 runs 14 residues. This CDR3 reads CASSPQQGRQPQHF. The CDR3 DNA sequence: TGTGCCAGCAGCCCTCAACAGGGGCGGCAGCCCCAGCATTTT.

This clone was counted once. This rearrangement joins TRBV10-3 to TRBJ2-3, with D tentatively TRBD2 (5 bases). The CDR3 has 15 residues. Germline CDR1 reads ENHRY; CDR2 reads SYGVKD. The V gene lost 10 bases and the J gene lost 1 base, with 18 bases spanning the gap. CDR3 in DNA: TGTGCCACTCTAGCCGCCGATTACGGCACAGATACGCAGTATTTT. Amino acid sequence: CATLAADYGTDTQYF.

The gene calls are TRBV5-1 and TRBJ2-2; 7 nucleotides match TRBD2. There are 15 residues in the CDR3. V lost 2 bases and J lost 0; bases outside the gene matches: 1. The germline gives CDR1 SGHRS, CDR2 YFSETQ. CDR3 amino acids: CASSFTSANTGELFF. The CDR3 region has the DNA TGCGCCAGCAGCTTTACTAGCGCGAACACCGGGGAGCTGTTTTTT.

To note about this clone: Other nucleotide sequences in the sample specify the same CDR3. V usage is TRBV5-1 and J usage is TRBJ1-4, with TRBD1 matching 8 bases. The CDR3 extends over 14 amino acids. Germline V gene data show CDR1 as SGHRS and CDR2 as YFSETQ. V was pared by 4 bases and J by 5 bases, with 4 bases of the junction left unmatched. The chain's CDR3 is CASSLGQGNEKLFF. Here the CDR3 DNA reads TGCGCCAGCAGCCTAGGACAGGGCAATGAAAAACTGTTTTTT.

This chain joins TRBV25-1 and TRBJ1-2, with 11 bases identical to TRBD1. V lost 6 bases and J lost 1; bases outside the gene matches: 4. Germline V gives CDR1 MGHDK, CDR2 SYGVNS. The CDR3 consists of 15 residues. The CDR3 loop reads CASRMGTGGNYGYTF. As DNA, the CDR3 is TGTGCCAGCAGGATGGGGACAGGGGGTAACTATGGCTACACCTTC.

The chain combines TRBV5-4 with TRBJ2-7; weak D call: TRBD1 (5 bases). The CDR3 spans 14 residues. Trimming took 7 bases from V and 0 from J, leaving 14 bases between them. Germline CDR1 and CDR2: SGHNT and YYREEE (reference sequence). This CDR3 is CASARTGLSYEQYF. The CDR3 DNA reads TGTGCCAGCGCCCGAACAGGCCTCTCCTACGAGCAGTACTTC.

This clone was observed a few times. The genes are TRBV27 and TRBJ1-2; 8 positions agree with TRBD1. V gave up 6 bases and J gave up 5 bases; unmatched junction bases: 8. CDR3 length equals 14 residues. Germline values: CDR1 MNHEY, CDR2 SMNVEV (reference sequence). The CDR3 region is CASSKRTGLYGYTF. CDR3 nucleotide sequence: TGTGCCAGCAGCAAACGGACAGGGCTTTATGGCTACACCTTC.

CDR3 nucleotides: TGTGCCAGTAAATACAGGGGAAACACTGAAGCTTTCTTT. This encodes CASKYRGNTEAFF. The rearrangement links TRBV19 to TRBJ1-1; 7 bases match TRBD1. V shed 7 bases and J 2 bases; nucleotides not matched to a gene: 4. Germline CDR1 LNHDA, CDR2 SQIVND (reference sequence). CDR3 length equals 13 residues.

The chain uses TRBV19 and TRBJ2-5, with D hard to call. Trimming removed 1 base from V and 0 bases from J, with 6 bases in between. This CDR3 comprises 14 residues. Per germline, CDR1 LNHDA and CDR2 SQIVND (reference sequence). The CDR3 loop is CASSIAGHQETQYF. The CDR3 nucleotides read TGTGCCAGTAGTATAGCAGGCCACCAAGAGACCCAGTACTTC.

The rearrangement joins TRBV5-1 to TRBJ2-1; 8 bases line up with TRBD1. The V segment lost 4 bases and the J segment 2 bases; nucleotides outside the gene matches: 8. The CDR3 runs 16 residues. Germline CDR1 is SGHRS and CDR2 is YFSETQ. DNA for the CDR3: TGCGCCAGCAGCCCTTGGACAGGGCGTGCCTACAATGAGCAGTTCTTC. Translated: CASSPWTGRAYNEQFF.

This chain's CDR3 is CASSQGVPGLDTDTQYF. The CDR3 DNA reads TGCGCCAGCAGCCAAGGGGTCCCGGGACTAGACACAGATACGCAGTATTTT. The chain combines TRBV4-3 with TRBJ2-3; TRBD2 matches at 8 bases. There are 17 residues in the CDR3. CDR1 and CDR2 from the germline V gene are LGHNA and YSLEER. The V segment lost 1 base and the J segment 2 bases; nucleotides outside the gene matches: 8.

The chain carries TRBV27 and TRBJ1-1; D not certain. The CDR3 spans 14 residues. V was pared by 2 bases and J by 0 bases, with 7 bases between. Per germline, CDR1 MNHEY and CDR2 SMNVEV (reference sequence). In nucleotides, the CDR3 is TGTGCCAGCAGTTTAACACGGGTGAACACTGAAGCTTTCTTT. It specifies CASSLTRVNTEAFF.

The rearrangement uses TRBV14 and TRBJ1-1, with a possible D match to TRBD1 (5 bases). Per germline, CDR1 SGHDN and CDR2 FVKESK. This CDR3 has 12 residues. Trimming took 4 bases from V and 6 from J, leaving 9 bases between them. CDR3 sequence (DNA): TGTGCCAGCAGCCGCGTGGGGCCTGAAGCTTTCTTT. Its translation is CASSRVGPEAFF.

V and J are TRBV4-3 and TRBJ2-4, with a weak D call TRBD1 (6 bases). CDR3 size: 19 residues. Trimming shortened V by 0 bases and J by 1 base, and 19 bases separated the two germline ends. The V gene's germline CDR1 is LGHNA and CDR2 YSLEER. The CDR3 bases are TGCGCCAGCAGCCAAGAAAAGGGTCAGGGGAAGAGGGCCAAAAACATTCAGTACTTC. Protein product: CASSQEKGQGKRAKNIQYF.

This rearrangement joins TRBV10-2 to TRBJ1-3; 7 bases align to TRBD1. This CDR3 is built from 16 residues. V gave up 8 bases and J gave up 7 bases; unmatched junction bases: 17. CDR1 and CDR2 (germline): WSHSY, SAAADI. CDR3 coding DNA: TGCGCCAGCCCCTTTGAGGACAGGAGCAAGAGGAACACCATATATTTT. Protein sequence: CASPFEDRSKRNTIYF.